Listed here are 21 T cell receptor beta chains from one sample, sequenced in a study of T cell responses to AZD1222 COVID-19 vaccine. Assay used: immunoSEQ multiplex PCR; TCRdb lists only in-frame clones, some missing. The data contain roughly 130,000 clones, roughly nine tenths of them seen just once; the ten biggest clones take up over 1.5%. Material: peripheral blood, obtained on day 0 of AZD1222 vaccination. The receptor set was obtained from an adult in good health.

V is TRBV6-5 and J is TRBJ2-3; maybe TRBD2 (5 bases). Deletions cut 2 bases from V and 1 base from J, with 10 bases between. CDR1 MNHEY and CDR2 SVGAGI come from the germline V gene. The CDR3 spans 15 residues. The CDR3 nucleotides read TGTGCCAGCAGTTACGAAGGAGGTGGCACAGATACGCAGTATTTT. It yields the protein CASSYEGGGTDTQYF.

This clone was counted only a few times. The chain employs TRBV7-9 and TRBJ1-4; 9 positions agree with TRBD1. J lost 8 bases, V lost 2 bases, and 3 bases had no gene match. Germline V CDR1 and CDR2: SEHNR, FQNEAQ (reference sequence). There are 14 residues in the CDR3. Written as DNA, the CDR3 is TGTGCCAGCAGCTTATGGGGGACAGGGGAAAAACTGTTTTTT. Amino acids: CASSLWGTGEKLFF.

The CDR3 reads CASSVAWGTNYGYTF. The CDR3 DNA sequence: TGTGCCAGCAGCGTAGCTTGGGGGACAAACTATGGCTACACCTTC. This rearrangement joins TRBV9 to TRBJ1-2; D is perhaps TRBD1 (6 bases). Trimming took off 0 bases at V and 2 bases at J, with 11 bases between the two ends. This CDR3 region has 15 residues. CDR1 and CDR2 from the germline V gene are SGDLS and YYNGEE.

The DNA of the CDR3 is TGTGCCAGCAGCCAAGGGGGGGCCAACACTGAAGCTTTCTTT. Translated, it gives CASSQGGANTEAFF. This rearrangement joins TRBV3-1 (or the pseudogene TRBV3-2) to TRBJ1-1; D is possibly TRBD1 (6 bases). V was shortened by 1 base and J by 2 bases, with 8 bases between the two germline ends. There are 14 residues in the CDR3. The germline V gene encodes CDR1 LGHDT and CDR2 YNNKEL (reference sequence).

The chain uses TRBV4-1 and TRBJ2-7; D possibly corresponds to TRBD1 (6 bases). Trimming pared 1 base from V and 4 bases from J, leaving 8 bases between. Germline V gives CDR1 MGHRA, CDR2 YSYEKL. The length of the CDR3 is 13 residues. The CDR3 spells CASSQAQGYEQYF. The DNA of the CDR3 is TGCGCCAGCAGCCAAGCGCAGGGGTACGAGCAGTACTTC.

This clone was seen once. V and J are TRBV24-1 and TRBJ2-2, with 10 bases lining up with TRBD2. V trimming: 4 bases; J trimming: 8 bases; junction bases outside the gene matches: 18. The CDR3 spans 19 residues. The germline gives CDR1 KGHDR, CDR2 SFDVKD. The CDR3 is CATSDSSGRANEGAGELFF. CDR3 bases: TGTGCCACCAGTGACTCCAGCGGGAGGGCCAACGAGGGGGCGGGGGAGCTGTTTTTT.

The rearrangement uses TRBV5-5 and TRBJ1-4; D possibly corresponds to TRBD1 (5 bases). The CDR3 runs 20 residues. V shed 2 bases and J shed 0 bases, with 23 bases lying between them. Germline CDR1 and CDR2: SGHKS and YYEKEE (reference sequence). CDR3: CASSLRAPGPGRTTNEKLFF. The CDR3 DNA follows: TGTGCCAGCAGCTTAAGAGCCCCAGGCCCGGGGCGTACAACTAATGAAAAACTGTTTTTT.

The chain uses TRBV19 and TRBJ2-1; the match to TRBD2 covers 9 bases. The germline gives CDR1 LNHDA, CDR2 SQIVND (reference sequence). The junction had 5 bases not matched to a gene; V was cut back by 3 bases and J by 2 bases. The CDR3 sequence is 16 residues long. CDR3 DNA: TGTGCCAGTAGTATCGCGGCTAGCGGGACCTACAATGAGCAGTTCTTC. Translating it yields CASSIAASGTYNEQFF.

This CDR3 is CASSPNSGITDTQYF. For the CDR3, the DNA is TGTGCCAGCTCACCTAATTCCGGGATCACAGATACGCAGTATTTT. The V gene is TRBV18, the J gene TRBJ2-3; a possible D gene is TRBD2 (5 bases). Germline CDR1 KGHSH, CDR2 LQKENI. The ends were cut back, 3 bases at V and 2 bases at J, with 12 bases in the middle. This CDR3 has 15 amino acids.

The chain is built from TRBV5-4 and TRBJ2-1; 9 nucleotides match TRBD1. V shed 0 bases, J shed 8 bases, and the junction held 3 bases outside the gene matches. This CDR3 is 14 amino acids long. Germline V gene data show CDR1 as SGHNT and CDR2 as YYREEE (reference sequence). CDR3 sequence reads: CASSLGDRADEQFF. DNA for the CDR3: TGTGCCAGCAGCTTGGGGGACAGGGCCGATGAGCAGTTCTTC.

J is TRBJ2-3 and V is TRBV7-9; D is undetermined. The germline CDR1 and CDR2 sequences are SEHNR and FQNEAQ (reference sequence). V gave up 4 bases and J gave up 6 bases, with 5 bases separating them. There are 11 residues in the CDR3. The CDR3 sequence is CASSSEDTQYF. DNA of the CDR3: TGTGCCAGCAGCTCGGAGGATACGCAGTATTTT.

The chain combines TRBV6-1 with TRBJ2-7; 9 bases are a match to TRBD2. Germline-derived CDR1 and CDR2 are MNHNS and SASEGT. Trimming took 0 bases from V and 0 from J; bases not matched to a gene: 3. The CDR3 contains 16 residues. DNA for the CDR3: TGTGCCAGCAGTGAAGCGAGTAGCGGGGGCTCCTACGAGCAGTACTTC. Its protein product is CASSEASSGGSYEQYF.

The sample holds one count of this clone. CDR3 in amino acids: CASIIGWQAVPEAFF. In DNA, the CDR3 is TGTGCCAGCATCATAGGGTGGCAGGCTGTGCCTGAAGCTTTCTTT. The chain combines TRBV6-5 with TRBJ1-1; D not certain. Looked up from germline, CDR1 is MNHEY and CDR2 is SVGAGI. Trimming pared 7 bases from V and 6 bases from J, leaving 21 bases between. The CDR3 sequence is 15 residues long.

The chain uses TRBV6-5 and TRBJ1-6, with D possibly being TRBD1 (6 bases). The V end lost 2 bases, the J end lost 8 bases, and 13 bases lay between the germline ends. Germline loops: CDR1 MNHEY, CDR2 SVGAGI. This CDR3 has 15 amino acids. CDR3 sequence: CASSYSRTADSPLHF. The CDR3 DNA is TGTGCCAGCAGTTACAGTAGGACAGCAGATTCACCCCTCCACTTT.

The CDR3 region has the DNA TGTGCCAGTAGTTTGACAGGGGGCGACACTGAAGCTTTCTTT. This translates into CASSLTGGDTEAFF. J is TRBJ1-1 and V is TRBV19; 10 nucleotides match TRBD1. From germline, CDR1 is LNHDA and CDR2 SQIVND (reference sequence). V lost 5 bases, J lost 3 bases, and 3 bases stayed unmatched. The CDR3 has 14 residues.

The chain uses TRBV7-8 and TRBJ1-1, with D maybe TRBD1 (6 bases). The CDR3 is made up of 13 amino acids. CDR1 is SGHVS and CDR2 is FQNEAQ in the germline V gene. V was pared by 3 bases and J by 12 bases, with 17 bases between. CDR3: CASSLGGGASSFF. The CDR3 DNA follows: TGTGCCAGCAGCTTGGGGGGGGGCGCCTCTTCTTTCTTT.

This sequence joins TRBV18 and TRBJ1-2; D not certain. V was shortened by 1 base and J by 3 bases, with 6 bases between the two germline ends. Per germline, CDR1 KGHSH and CDR2 LQKENI. The CDR3 spans 13 residues. DNA of the CDR3: TGTGCCAGCTCACCACAGGGATACTATGGCTACACCTTC. It specifies CASSPQGYYGYTF.

V is TRBV15 and J is TRBJ2-1; 9 bases match TRBD2. V lost 0 bases, J lost 2 bases, and 5 bases stayed unmatched. Germline V gives CDR1 LNHNV, CDR2 YYDKDF (reference sequence). This CDR3 is built from 17 residues. The CDR3 spells CATSRESTSGPYNEQFF. The CDR3 DNA sequence: TGTGCCACCAGCAGAGAATCCACTAGCGGGCCCTACAATGAGCAGTTCTTC.

V gene TRBV9 combines with J gene TRBJ2-2; 11 bases line up with TRBD2. This CDR3 has 17 residues. From germline, CDR1 is SGDLS and CDR2 YYNGEE. V lost 3 bases, J lost 2 bases, and 6 bases stayed unmatched. The CDR3 DNA is TGTGCCAGCAGCGCTCCGGGACTAGCGGACAACACCGGGGAGCTGTTTTTT. This translates into CASSAPGLADNTGELFF.

The J gene is TRBJ2-1, the V gene TRBV2; TRBD2 agrees at 11 bases. Looked up from germline, CDR1 is SNHLY and CDR2 is FYNNEI. This CDR3 comprises 14 residues. V lost 6 bases and J lost 4; bases outside the gene matches: 2. CDR3 bases: TGTGCCAGCAGGGGACTAGCGGAGTACAATGAGCAGTTCTTC. Protein sequence: CASRGLAEYNEQFF.

The genes are TRBV5-6 and TRBJ1-6; 7 bases line up with TRBD1. This CDR3 contains 14 residues. The trim removed 0 bases at V and 8 bases at J, leaving 2 bases unmatched. Germline-derived CDR1 and CDR2 are SGHDT and YYEEEE. The CDR3 DNA follows: TGTGCCAGCAGCTTGGGCCAGGGGGATTCACCCCTCCACTTT. Amino acid sequence: CASSLGQGDSPLHF. Filled out from reference TRBV5-6 and TRBJ1-6, the complete variable domain reads DAGVTQSPTHLIKTRGQQVTLRCSPKSGHDTVSWYQQALGQGPQFIFQYYEEEERQRGNFPDRFSGHQFPNYSSELNVNALLLGDSALYLCASSLGQGDSPLHFGNGTRLTVT.